This TCR beta chain was sequenced in a study of CD8 T cells in Susac syndrome. The CDR3 is 12 residues long. The V segment lost 10 bases and the J segment 0 bases; nucleotides outside the gene matches: 3. The RNA input was roughly 0.45 to 1 ug, and it was reverse transcribed with random hexamers. TCRdb passed the immunoSEQ multiplex PCR reads through MiXCR, listing each CDR3 protein once. The data show around 62,000 distinct CDR3 sequences, roughly 92% seen once. V gene TRBV12-3 or TRBV12-4 combines with J gene TRBJ2-7, with TRBD1 matching over 7 bases. The source of this sequence is a human donor in good health. Specimen: CD8+ T cells from PBMCs. CDR3 nucleotides: TGTGCCACCAGACAGGGCTCCTACGAGCAGTACTTC. It specifies CATRQGSYEQYF.